Each of the 14 T cell receptor beta chains below was sequenced from the same sample in a study of PD-1 and CTLA-4 blockade in melanoma. The protocol was immunoSEQ multiplex PCR, while the TCRdb copy is restricted to in-frame clones and leaves out a portion. The sample carries tens of thousands of clones, approximately 89% recorded once. The sequencing used CD8+ T cells from peripheral blood, collected from a patient given anti-PD-1 treatment. The source of these receptors is a human donor with melanoma.

The chain uses TRBV19 and TRBJ2-7, with a weak D call TRBD1 (5 bases). Germline CDR1 is LNHDA and CDR2 is SQIVND (reference sequence). There are 12 residues in the CDR3. V gave up 5 bases and J gave up 6 bases, with 11 bases separating them. The CDR3 spells CASSSPQGEQYF. The CDR3 coding sequence is TGTGCCAGTAGTTCCCCGCAGGGCGAGCAGTACTTC.

V gene TRBV28 combines with J gene TRBJ2-7; D is possibly TRBD1 or TRBD2 (5 bases each). This CDR3 is built from 13 residues. Looked up from germline, CDR1 is MDHEN and CDR2 is SYDVKM. V lost 10 bases, J lost 3 bases, and 16 bases lay in between. Here the CDR3 reads CATGASLYYEQYF. In DNA, the CDR3 is TGTGCCACCGGGGCTAGCCTATACTACGAGCAGTACTTC.

This chain links TRBV28 with TRBJ2-5; D gene ambiguous. The germline gives CDR1 MDHEN, CDR2 SYDVKM. Trimming removed 4 bases at V and 2 bases at J, with 8 bases between. The CDR3 sequence is 13 residues long. CDR3 nucleotide sequence: TGTGCCAGCAGTTCGATATTGCAAGAGACCCAGTACTTC. Translated, it gives CASSSILQETQYF.

This clone was recorded only once. The J gene is TRBJ2-7, the V gene TRBV7-2; TRBD2 might be the D (5 bases). CDR3 length: 14 residues. Trimming cost V 5 bases and J 3 bases, with 14 bases left between them. Germline CDR1 SGHTA, CDR2 FQGNSA. This CDR3 reads CASSPEVRDYEQYF. The CDR3 coding sequence is TGTGCCAGCAGCCCTGAAGTTCGGGACTACGAGCAGTACTTC.

The chain uses TRBV7-9 and TRBJ2-7; no definite D call. Germline-derived CDR1 and CDR2 are SEHNR and FQNEAQ (reference sequence). The CDR3 has 13 amino acids. V lost 4 bases and J 2 bases, leaving 9 bases between the germline ends. The chain's CDR3 is CASSSDKTYEQYF. Here the CDR3 DNA reads TGTGCCAGCAGCTCCGACAAAACCTACGAGCAGTACTTC.

The V call is TRBV10-2, the J call TRBJ2-5; D is uncertain. V was trimmed by 3 bases and J by 0 bases, leaving 14 bases between them. This CDR3 has 16 amino acids. CDR1 and CDR2 (germline): WSHSY, SAAADI. The CDR3 loop is CASSEVDPGYQETQYF. CDR3 nucleotides: TGCGCCAGCAGTGAAGTGGACCCTGGGTACCAAGAGACCCAGTACTTC.

The J gene is TRBJ1-1, the V gene TRBV28; D unresolved. The CDR3 sequence is 13 residues long. Germline V gene sequence: CDR1 MDHEN, CDR2 SYDVKM. V lost 5 bases and J lost 6, with 13 bases in between. The CDR3 is CASSPVRAAEAFF. The CDR3 DNA reads TGTGCCAGCAGTCCTGTCCGGGCCGCTGAAGCTTTCTTT.

This chain links TRBV13 with TRBJ1-2; the match to TRBD1 covers 11 bases. The germline V gene encodes CDR1 PRHDT and CDR2 FYEKMQ (reference sequence). The CDR3 length is 23 residues. V dropped 2 bases and J dropped 8; count of bases not matched to a gene: 31. In DNA form, the CDR3 reads TGTGCCAGCAGCTTAAACCCTACGGGGTATTTAGACGGACAGGGGGCGACTCGACGGGGCTACACCTTC. Its protein is CASSLNPTGYLDGQGATRRGYTF.

The chain combines TRBV5-4 with TRBJ1-2; D is uncertain. V was pared by 0 bases and J by 8 bases, with 11 bases between. Germline lookup yields CDR1 SGHNT and CDR2 YYREEE (reference sequence). The CDR3 contains 13 residues. CDR3 in amino acids: CASSLAQANGYTF. Here the CDR3 DNA reads TGTGCCAGCAGCTTGGCCCAGGCAAACGGCTACACCTTC.

This sequence joins TRBV28 and TRBJ1-2, with TRBD1 identical over 9 bases. V lost 1 base to trimming and J lost 8 bases; unmatched junction nucleotides: 17. The CDR3 consists of 18 residues. Germline CDR1 MDHEN, CDR2 SYDVKM. CDR3 amino acids: CASSLLPGQGQAGRGYTF. The CDR3 coding sequence is TGTGCCAGCAGTTTATTACCGGGACAGGGACAAGCCGGACGCGGCTACACCTTC.

This chain joins TRBV27 and TRBJ2-5, with 7 bases fitting TRBD2. The CDR3 runs to 15 residues. Trimming cost V 4 bases and J 7 bases; bases outside gene matches: 12. Germline CDR1 MNHEY, CDR2 SMNVEV (reference sequence). CDR3 loop: CASSYDAGPGGTQYF. DNA for the CDR3: TGTGCCAGCAGTTATGATGCAGGGCCGGGGGGGACCCAGTACTTC.

This clone was seen only once. The chain recombines TRBV11-2 with TRBJ2-7; perhaps TRBD2 as D (6 bases). The CDR3 has 13 residues. Trimming took 4 bases from V and 10 from J, leaving 17 bases between them. Germline V gene lookup returns CDR1 SGHAT and CDR2 FQNNGV. This CDR3 is CASSSWEEALQYF. In DNA form, the CDR3 reads TGTGCCAGCAGCTCCTGGGAGGAGGCCCTCCAGTACTTC.

Worth noting for this clone: A read error may account for a junction end that differs from germline. The chain combines TRBV30 with TRBJ1-6, with D possibly being TRBD1 (6 bases). This CDR3 spans 11 amino acids. Per germline, CDR1 GTSNPN and CDR2 SVGIG (reference sequence). CDR3 residues: CAWSEGGPPHF. The CDR3 DNA reads as TGTGCCTGGAGTGAGGGGGGGCCCCCCCACTTT.

This clone was found once. The chain employs TRBV18 and TRBJ2-5; 7 nucleotides match TRBD2. In germline, CDR1 is KGHSH, CDR2 LQKENI. J lost 1 base, V lost 3 bases, and 5 bases had no gene match. The CDR3 is 15 amino acids. DNA for the CDR3: TGTGCCAGCTCACCCGCGGGGGACCGCCAAGAGACCCAGTACTTC. As protein: CASSPAGDRQETQYF.